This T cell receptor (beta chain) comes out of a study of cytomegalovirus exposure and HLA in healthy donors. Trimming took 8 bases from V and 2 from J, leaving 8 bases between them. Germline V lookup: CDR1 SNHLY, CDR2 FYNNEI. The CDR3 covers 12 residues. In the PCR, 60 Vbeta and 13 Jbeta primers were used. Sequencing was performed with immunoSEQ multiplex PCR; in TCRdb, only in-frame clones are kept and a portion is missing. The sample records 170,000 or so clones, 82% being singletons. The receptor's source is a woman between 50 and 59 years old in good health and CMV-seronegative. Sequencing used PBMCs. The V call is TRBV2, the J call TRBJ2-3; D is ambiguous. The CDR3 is CASARNTDTQYF. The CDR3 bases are TGTGCCAGCGCTAGAAACACAGATACGCAGTATTTT.